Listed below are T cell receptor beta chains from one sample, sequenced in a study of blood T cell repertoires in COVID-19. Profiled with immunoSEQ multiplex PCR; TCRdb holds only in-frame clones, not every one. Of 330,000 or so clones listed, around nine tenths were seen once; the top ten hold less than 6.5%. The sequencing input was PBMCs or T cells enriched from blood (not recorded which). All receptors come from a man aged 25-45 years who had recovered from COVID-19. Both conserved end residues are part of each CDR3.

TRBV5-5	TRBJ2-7	CASSLLTGEQGQYF
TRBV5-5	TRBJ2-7	CASSSPGQEYF
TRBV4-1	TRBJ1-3	CASSQVGLGNTIYF
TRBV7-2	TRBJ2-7	CASSSRSGPYEQYF
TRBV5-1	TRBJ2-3	CASSFGTDTDTQYF
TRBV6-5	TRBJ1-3	CASTTGDRRNTIYF
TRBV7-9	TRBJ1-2	CASEGGGYTF
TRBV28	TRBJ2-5	CASSLPEGGQTQYF
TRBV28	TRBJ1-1	CASSVRGRLRTEAFF
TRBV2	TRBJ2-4	CASIPPGQGSKNIQYF
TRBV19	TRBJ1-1	CASSIIGREARNTEAFF
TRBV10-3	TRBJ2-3	CAARGRGGYSGEDTQYF
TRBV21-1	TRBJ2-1	CASSMTGGEYPYNEQFF
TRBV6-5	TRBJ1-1	CASSYGEGNTEAFF
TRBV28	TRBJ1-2	CASSLGSGALGYGYTF
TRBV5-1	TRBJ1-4	CASSLGQGFNEKLFF
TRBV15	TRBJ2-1	CATSSRDRSYNEQFF
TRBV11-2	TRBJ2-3	CASRTGAGGTDTQYF
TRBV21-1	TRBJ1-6	CASSKAGLKGLFYNSPLHF
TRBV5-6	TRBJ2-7	CASSLELAGASYEQYF
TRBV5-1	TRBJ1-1	CASSPGGGVTEAFF
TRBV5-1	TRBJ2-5	CASSSGLAGYKETQYF
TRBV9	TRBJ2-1	CASSDRLAGVFNEQFF
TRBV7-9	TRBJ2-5	CASSSGPSGGLETQYF
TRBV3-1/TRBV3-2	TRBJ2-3	CASSQGSADTQYF
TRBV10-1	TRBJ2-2	CASSESTGGTGELFF
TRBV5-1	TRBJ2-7	CASSSPGTASYEQYF
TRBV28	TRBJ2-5	CASSTPGTGGSSETQYF
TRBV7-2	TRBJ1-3	CASSLSAGNTIYF
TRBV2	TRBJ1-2	CASRAGQGGYTF
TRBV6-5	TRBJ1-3	CASGGTGSDTIYF
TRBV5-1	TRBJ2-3	CASSSGTGSSTDTQYF
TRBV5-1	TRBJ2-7	CASSLETGTDDSYEQYF
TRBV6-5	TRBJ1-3	CASSWTGGSGNTIYF
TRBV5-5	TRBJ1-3	CASSLGAPRVTSNTIYF
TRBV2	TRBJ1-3	CASTRQLGSGNTIYF
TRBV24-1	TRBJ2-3	CATSDDADPRDTQYF
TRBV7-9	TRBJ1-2	CASSLAGGLANYGYTF
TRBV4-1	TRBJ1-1	CASSQSGQTNTEAFF
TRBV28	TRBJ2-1	CASSRLAGFYNEQFF
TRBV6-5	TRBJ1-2	CASSYSWSGYGYTF
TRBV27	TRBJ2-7	CASISGTGGKYEQYF
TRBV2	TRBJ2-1	CASVSDSGANEQFF